This T cell receptor (beta chain) appears in the sequencing data of a study of T cell responses to AZD1222 COVID-19 vaccine. Study-wide results and limits: The span of vaccine-associated CD4 TCRs extended across spike, with dominance at 160-218 and 743-854. Reports indicate that nearly half of spike-specific TCRs are directed at unmutated variant regions.

The table came from immunoSEQ multiplex PCR; TCRdb's copy has only in-frame clones and leaves some out. The sample records 90,000 to 120,000 clones, approximately 90% being singletons. V gave up 8 bases and J gave up 4 bases; unmatched junction bases: 4. The V gene's germline CDR1 is MNHEY and CDR2 SVGAGI. The length of the CDR3 is 13 residues. Concerning this clone itself: The antigen is undetermined.

This receptor was identified in an adult in good health. The chain recombines TRBV6-5 with TRBJ2-5; 10 bases are shared with TRBD2. Sample: peripheral blood, taken on day 0 of AZD1222 vaccination. CDR3 DNA sequence: TGTGCCAGCGAGCGGGGGGGCTCAGAGACCCAGTACTTC. Translation: CASERGGSETQYF.